One sample yielded the 19 T cell receptor beta chains listed below, sequenced in a study of identical twins. TCRdb re-called the 5' RACE reads through MiXCR, storing one row per CDR3 protein. The data contain approximately 230,000 distinct CDR3 sequences, approximately 5.9% of them singletons. These same data were also listed under a study on T cells expressing NK-cell markers.

The sequenced sample consisted of CD8+ T cells sorted from blood. The receptors shown here come from a woman younger than 35 in good health.

This clonotype was found a few times. J is TRBJ2-1 and V is TRBV5-6; 9 positions match TRBD1. This CDR3 is built from 19 residues. CDR1 is SGHDT, CDR2 YYEEEE, per germline. V was pared by 2 bases and J by 2 bases, with 14 bases of the junction left unmatched. The CDR3 is CASSFPRDRAKKPYNEQFF. The CDR3 DNA sequence: TGTGCCAGCAGCTTTCCCCGGGACAGGGCTAAGAAGCCCTACAATGAGCAGTTCTTC.

This clonotype was found many times. The chain carries TRBV7-8 and TRBJ1-1, with D unclear. Germline CDR1 reads SGHVS; CDR2 reads FQNEAQ. This CDR3 spans 14 amino acids. Trimming removed 3 bases from V and 7 bases from J, with 15 bases in between. The CDR3 DNA reads as TGTGCCAGCAGCTTTCTTGGCAGGACTCTTGAAGCTTTCTTT. It specifies CASSFLGRTLEAFF.

This clonotype was counted only a few times. The rearrangement uses TRBV27 and TRBJ2-1; D is unresolved. The V gene lost 0 bases and the J gene lost 12 bases, with 12 bases spanning the gap. Germline V gene sequence: CDR1 MNHEY, CDR2 SMNVEV (reference sequence). CDR3 length equals 13 residues. The CDR3 DNA is TGTGCCAGCAGTTTATCCCCACATATCGGGCAGTTCTTC. Translating gives CASSLSPHIGQFF.

The chain uses TRBV19 and TRBJ1-1; 11 bases align to TRBD1. With V trimmed by 3 bases and J by 4 bases, 4 bases remained unmatched. Germline CDR1 LNHDA, CDR2 SQIVND (reference sequence). The CDR3 is made up of 15 amino acids. This CDR3 is CASSMGTGGSTEAFF. DNA of the CDR3: TGTGCCAGTAGTATGGGGACAGGGGGTAGCACTGAAGCTTTCTTT. The complete variable domain, with remaining parts taken from reference TRBV19 and TRBJ1-1, reads DGGITQSPKYLFRKEGQNVTLSCEQNLNHDAMYWYRQDPGQGLRLIYYSQIVNDFQKGDIAEGYSVSREKKESFPLTVTSAQKNPTAFYLCASSMGTGGSTEAFFGQGTRLTVV.

The CDR3 protein is CASSLGLSGGPSYEQYF. The CDR3 nucleotides are TGTGCCAGCAGCTTAGGCCTTAGCGGGGGCCCCTCCTACGAGCAGTACTTC. The chain links TRBV11-2 to TRBJ2-7; 9 bases are shared with TRBD2. This CDR3 is 17 amino acids long. Germline CDR1 reads SGHAT; CDR2 reads FQNNGV. Unmatched junction bases numbered 7, after V lost 1 base and J lost 0 bases.

The chain is built from TRBV15 and TRBJ2-7; 9 bases align to TRBD1. Losses at the gene ends were 5 bases for V and 7 bases for J; bases not matched to a gene: 6. This CDR3 contains 13 residues. CDR1 is LNHNV, CDR2 YYDKDF, per germline (reference sequence). In DNA, the CDR3 is TGTGCCACCAGCGGGACAGGGATGGAGGAGCAGTACTTC. Translation gives CATSGTGMEEQYF.

CDR3 protein: CASSQRTYNEQFF. The CDR3 nucleotides read TGTGCCAGCAGTCAGAGGACCTACAATGAGCAGTTCTTC. The chain uses TRBV12-3 or TRBV12-4 and TRBJ2-1; D gene uncertain. CDR3 length: 13 amino acids. V lost 5 bases, J lost 2 bases, and 7 bases lay in between.

This clonotype was seen ten or more times. This rearrangement joins TRBV12-5 to TRBJ2-7; 8 bases map to TRBD1. The CDR3 is 13 amino acids. The V gene's germline CDR1 is LGHNT and CDR2 FRNRAP. V shed 5 bases, J shed 6 bases, and the junction held 6 bases outside the gene matches. CDR3 in amino acids: CASGPWTGREQYF. The CDR3 DNA sequence: TGTGCTAGTGGTCCGTGGACAGGGCGCGAGCAGTACTTC.

This sequence joins TRBV20-1 and TRBJ2-1; D is possibly TRBD1 (6 bases). The V and J ends lost 3 bases and 3 bases respectively, with 18 bases between them. The CDR3 length is 16 residues. Germline values: CDR1 DFQATT, CDR2 SNEGSKA (reference sequence). CDR3 sequence reads: CSASKITGSVYNEQFF. The CDR3 DNA is TGCAGTGCTAGTAAGATTACAGGGAGTGTCTACAATGAGCAGTTCTTC.

This clonotype was counted at least ten times. The rearrangement joins TRBV5-6 to TRBJ2-1; the match to TRBD2 covers 11 bases. CDR3 size: 14 residues. Unmatched junction bases numbered 2, after V lost 4 bases and J lost 5 bases. Germline V gene sequence: CDR1 SGHDT, CDR2 YYEEEE. The CDR3 spells CASSRGLADNEQFF. In DNA, the CDR3 is TGTGCCAGCAGCCGGGGACTAGCGGACAATGAGCAGTTCTTC.

Many counts were recorded for this clonotype. The chain couples TRBV18 to TRBJ2-5, with 7 positions matching TRBD1. The V and J ends lost 5 bases and 5 bases, in that order; junction bases with no gene match: 17. This CDR3 has 17 residues. CDR1 KGHSH and CDR2 LQKENI come from the germline V gene. CDR3 loop: CASSVGHRDRLGETQYF. The CDR3 nucleotides read TGTGCCAGCTCAGTGGGGCACCGGGACAGACTTGGCGAGACCCAGTACTTC.

This clonotype has a handful of counts. The CDR3: CASSLGAFF. The CDR3 DNA is TGTGCCAGCAGTTTAGGAGCTTTCTTT. The chain employs TRBV12-3 or TRBV12-4 and TRBJ1-1; no clear D gene. Trimming took off 1 base at V and 10 bases at J, with 1 base between the two ends. This CDR3 has 9 residues.

J is TRBJ2-3 and V is TRBV20-1; TRBD2 might be the D (6 bases). V lost 1 base and J lost 3, with 8 bases in between. The CDR3 is 13 residues long. Germline CDR1 and CDR2: DFQATT and SNEGSKA (reference sequence). The CDR3 nucleotides are TGCAGTGCTAGAGGCCGGGGGACAGATACGCAGTATTTT. This codes for CSARGRGTDTQYF.

In its sample, this clonotype was seen a few times. The chain uses TRBV7-9 and TRBJ2-1; D possibly corresponds to TRBD1 (6 bases). CDR3 size: 15 residues. Trimming pared 2 bases from V and 5 bases from J, leaving 13 bases between. The germline V gene encodes CDR1 SEHNR and CDR2 FQNEAQ (reference sequence). This CDR3 reads CASSLPRGTDNEQFF. The DNA for the CDR3 is TGTGCCAGCAGCTTACCCAGGGGAACGGACAATGAGCAGTTCTTC. The full variable domain, with the rest looked up from reference TRBV7-9 and TRBJ2-1, is DTGVSQNPRHKITKRGQNVTFRCDPISEHNRLYWYRQTLGQGPEFLTYFQNEAQLEKSRLLSDRFSAERPKGSFSTLEIQRTEQGDSAMYLCASSLPRGTDNEQFFGPGTRLTVL.

This clonotype appeared many times. The gene calls are TRBV6-1 and TRBJ1-2, with a possible D match to TRBD1 (6 bases). The CDR3 has 15 residues. V lost 5 bases to trimming and J lost 6 bases, with 19 bases between them. Germline V CDR1 and CDR2: MNHNS, SASEGT. The CDR3: CASSPGLGASHGYTF. CDR3 nucleotides: TGTGCCAGCAGTCCAGGGTTGGGGGCTTCTCATGGCTACACCTTC.

This clonotype has more than one count but fewer than ten. The chain links TRBV12-3 or TRBV12-4 to TRBJ2-6; D possibly corresponds to TRBD1 (6 bases). This CDR3 has 18 amino acids. V lost 3 bases and J 1 base, leaving 16 bases between the germline ends. CDR3 sequence (DNA): TGTGCCAGCAGTTTTCCTCTCGTCAGGGGTTCTGGGGCCAACGTCCTGACTTTC. As protein: CASSFPLVRGSGANVLTF.

The rearrangement joins TRBV30 to TRBJ2-2, with D perhaps assigned TRBD1 or TRBD2 (5 bases each). Germline CDR1 and CDR2: GTSNPN and SVGIG (reference sequence). This CDR3 contains 12 residues. V was clipped by 5 bases and J by 4 bases, with 8 bases between them. The CDR3 nucleotides are TGTGCCTGGGGGACCTCCACCGGGGAGCTGTTTTTT. Translated, it gives CAWGTSTGELFF.

At least ten counts were recorded for this clonotype. V is TRBV5-1 and J is TRBJ2-1; the match to TRBD2 covers 13 bases. CDR1 and CDR2 (germline): SGHRS, YFSETQ. The CDR3 has 16 amino acids. The ends lost 1 base at V and 7 bases at J; junction bases unmatched: 5. Here the CDR3 reads CASSLTSGRAENEQFF. In DNA form, the CDR3 reads TGCGCCAGCAGCTTGACTAGCGGGAGGGCCGAGAATGAGCAGTTCTTC.

This clonotype has more than one count but fewer than ten. The chain combines TRBV7-9 with TRBJ2-7; TRBD1 aligns across 9 bases. The CDR3 totals 14 residues. Trimming cost V 3 bases and J 7 bases; bases outside gene matches: 7. CDR1 is SEHNR and CDR2 is FQNEAQ in the germline V gene (reference sequence). In DNA form, the CDR3 reads TGTGCCAGCAGCTTCCGGGACAGGGTGAGAGAGCAGTACTTC. Translating gives CASSFRDRVREQYF.